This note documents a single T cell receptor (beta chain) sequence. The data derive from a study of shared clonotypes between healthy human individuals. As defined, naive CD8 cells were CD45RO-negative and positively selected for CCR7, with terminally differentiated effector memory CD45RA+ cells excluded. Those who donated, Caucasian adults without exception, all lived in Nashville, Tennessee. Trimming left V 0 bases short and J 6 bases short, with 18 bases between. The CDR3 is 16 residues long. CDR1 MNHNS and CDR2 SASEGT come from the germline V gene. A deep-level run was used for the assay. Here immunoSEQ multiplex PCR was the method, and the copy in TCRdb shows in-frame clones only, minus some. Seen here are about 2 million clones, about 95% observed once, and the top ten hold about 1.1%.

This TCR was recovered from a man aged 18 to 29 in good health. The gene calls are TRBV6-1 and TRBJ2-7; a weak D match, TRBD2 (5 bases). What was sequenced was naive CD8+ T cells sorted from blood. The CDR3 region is CASSEAGRPWAAEQYF. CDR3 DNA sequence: TGTGCCAGCAGTGAAGCAGGGAGACCTTGGGCAGCCGAGCAGTACTTC.